What follows describes a single T cell receptor beta chain. The data were produced by immunoSEQ multiplex PCR, yet TCRdb's version contains in-frame clones alone and is incomplete. Found here are some 2,000 clones, around two fifths of them singletons; the top ten hold 9.4%. The germline V gene has CDR1 LNHDA and CDR2 SQIVND (reference sequence). The CDR3 consists of 15 residues. Trimming cost V 8 bases and J 6 bases; bases outside gene matches: 15. The data stem from a study of T cells in localized non-small cell lung cancer. This sample comprised lung tumor tissue, obtained before any cancer treatment. J is TRBJ1-1 and V is TRBV19; 7 nucleotides line up with TRBD1. The clonotype originates from a female donor of 60 years or more with stage I lung adenocarcinoma. The CDR3 region is CASLPAGQITSEAFF. Written as DNA, the CDR3 is TGTGCCAGTCTACCCGCGGGACAGATTACATCTGAAGCTTTCTTT.